This T cell receptor beta chain was recovered during a study of T cells in Graves' hyperthyroidism and ophthalmopathy. TCR beta CDR3 regions were amplified from RNA transcripts. Researchers ran a first-round RT-PCR on the TCR CDR3 using the HTBI primer set. TCRdb processed the multiplex PCR reads anew with MiXCR; each CDR3 protein has one entry. Among about 350,000 distinct CDR3 sequences listed, more than 11% were seen once. This CDR3 has 16 residues. The V gene lost 2 bases and the J gene lost 1 base, with 12 bases spanning the gap. Germline loops: CDR1 SGHAT, CDR2 FQNNGV. The chain is built from TRBV11-2 and TRBJ2-4; a possible D gene is TRBD2 (6 bases). The sequence came from a woman aged 25 to 45 with Graves' hyperthyroidism. Sequencing was done on a sample of blood. The CDR3 is CASSLSGGSAKNIQYF. For the CDR3, the DNA is TGTGCCAGCAGCTTATCTGGGGGGTCTGCCAAAAACATTCAGTACTTC.